These 8 T cell receptor beta chains were sequenced from one sample in a study of blood T cell repertoires in COVID-19. Produced via immunoSEQ multiplex PCR; TCRdb's table is partial and in-frame only. The sample lists tens of thousands of clones; roughly 90% were seen once. The sequenced material came from peripheral blood. These receptors all stem from a man in his 70s with active or convalescent COVID-19.

The rearrangement uses TRBV6-5 and TRBJ2-7; D gene uncertain. There are 11 residues in the CDR3. Trimming pared 5 bases from V and 7 bases from J, leaving 9 bases between. Germline V gene sequence: CDR1 MNHEY, CDR2 SVGAGI. The CDR3 sequence is CASSRASEQYF. The CDR3 nucleotides are TGTGCCAGCAGTCGAGCGAGTGAGCAGTACTTC.

This rearrangement joins TRBV11-3 to TRBJ1-1, with D hard to call. V was clipped by 5 bases and J by 7 bases, with 11 bases between them. The germline V gene has CDR1 SGHNT and CDR2 YENEEA. This CDR3 contains 12 residues. The CDR3 loop is CASSREGGEAFF. The CDR3 nucleotides read TGTGCCAGCAGCCGAGAAGGCGGTGAAGCTTTCTTT.

The V gene is TRBV19, the J gene TRBJ1-5; tentative D call: TRBD1 (5 bases). The CDR3 is 15 residues long. Germline V CDR1 and CDR2: LNHDA, SQIVND (reference sequence). Trimming left V 5 bases short and J 0 bases short, with 11 bases between. CDR3 nucleotides: TGTGCCAGTAGTGCCTTGGGGGGTAGCAATCAGCCCCAGCATTTT. Translated, it gives CASSALGGSNQPQHF.

The chain links TRBV27 to TRBJ1-2; 7 nucleotides line up with TRBD1. The V segment lost 6 bases and the J segment 3 bases; nucleotides outside the gene matches: 4. The V gene's germline CDR1 is MNHEY and CDR2 SMNVEV (reference sequence). The CDR3 loop spans 13 amino acids. CDR3 sequence (DNA): TGTGCCAGCAGCGAACAGGGGTACTATGGCTACACCTTC. It codes for CASSEQGYYGYTF.

The V call is TRBV19, the J call TRBJ1-2; 7 bases match TRBD1. The CDR3 is made up of 15 amino acids. Losses at the gene ends were 0 bases for V and 3 bases for J; bases not matched to a gene: 4. Germline CDR1 reads LNHDA; CDR2 reads SQIVND (reference sequence). CDR3 sequence reads: CASSIDPRGDYGYTF. The CDR3 nucleotides read TGTGCCAGTAGTATAGATCCCAGGGGGGACTATGGCTACACCTTC.

The chain carries TRBV11-3 and TRBJ2-2; unclear D gene. Trimming stripped 2 bases from V and 3 bases from J, with 7 bases between. The CDR3 length is 14 residues. Germline CDR1 SGHNT, CDR2 YENEEA. The CDR3 DNA reads TGTGCCAGCAGCTTAAGATTAGACACCGGGGAGCTGTTTTTT. It specifies CASSLRLDTGELFF.

In DNA, the CDR3 is TGTGCCAGCTCACCAGGATCAAGGGGTCCACGCGAGCAGTACTTC. It codes for CASSPGSRGPREQYF. The chain uses TRBV18 and TRBJ2-7; tentatively, D is TRBD1 (5 bases). Germline CDR1 reads KGHSH; CDR2 reads LQKENI. The CDR3 has 15 amino acids. Trimming removed 2 bases at V and 6 bases at J, with 17 bases between.

This sequence joins TRBV6-6 and TRBJ2-7; D uncertain. There are 12 residues in the CDR3. V was shortened by 7 bases and J by 3 bases, with 10 bases between the two germline ends. The germline V gene has CDR1 MNHNY and CDR2 SVGAGI (reference sequence). CDR3 in DNA: TGTGCCAGCACGCAGCGTCTCTACGAGCAGTACTTC. It translates to CASTQRLYEQYF.